Listed below are T cell receptor beta chains from one sample, sequenced in a study of blood T cell repertoires in COVID-19. TCRdb's copy holds only in-frame clones and misses some; the assay was immunoSEQ multiplex PCR. The sample consists of just over 250,000 clones, approximately 79% of them appearing once. The sample comprised PBMCs or T cells enriched from blood (not recorded which). The receptors derive from a man aged 25 to 45 with acute COVID-19. The CDR3 runs from the conserved cysteine through the conserved F or W.

cdr3_aa: CASSSQDRVADTQYF
v_call: TRBV7-2

cdr3_aa: CASSEGQGAEDTQYF
v_call: TRBV6-4

cdr3_aa: CASARDGTDTQYF
v_call: TRBV28

cdr3_aa: CSGGTATNEKLFF
v_call: TRBV29-1

cdr3_aa: CASSPPDGVASPLHF
v_call: TRBV3-1/TRBV3-2

cdr3_aa: CASSLLGNQPQHF
v_call: TRBV28

cdr3_aa: CASSLRQTLSGNTIYF
v_call: TRBV7-6

cdr3_aa: CASMTGFGNTIYF
v_call: TRBV6-5

cdr3_aa: CATSIRAGVNTEAFF
v_call: TRBV15

cdr3_aa: CASGQTGTGPYNEQFF
v_call: TRBV27

cdr3_aa: CASSLVVAGGKNIQYF
v_call: TRBV7-2

cdr3_aa: CASSSLGLADYNEQFF
v_call: TRBV5-5

cdr3_aa: CASSYTGIAEAFF
v_call: TRBV6-5

cdr3_aa: CASSPPGLAGGSYNEQFF
v_call: TRBV18

cdr3_aa: CASRSGAYDGYTF
v_call: TRBV27

cdr3_aa: CASSLEGSSYNEQFF
v_call: TRBV5-1

cdr3_aa: CASSLDSYGYTF
v_call: TRBV5-1

cdr3_aa: CASSQDGGRNEQFF
v_call: TRBV4-1

cdr3_aa: CASSLDSLNQPQHF
v_call: TRBV5-1

cdr3_aa: CASRSPRQGHNSPLHF
v_call: TRBV27